The 11 T cell receptor beta chains below all came from one sample that was sequenced in a study of shared clonotypes between healthy human individuals. CD45RO-negative CD8 cells positively selected for CCR7 made up the naive population, which excluded terminally differentiated effector memory CD45RA+ cells. Assay: immunoSEQ multiplex PCR; the TCRdb copy retains only in-frame clones and omits some. The sample consists of nearly 2 million clones, approximately 95% of them appearing once. The material sequenced was naive CD8+ T cells sorted from blood. These receptors came from a man aged 18-30 years in good health.

The rearrangement uses TRBV13 and TRBJ2-5; D is ambiguous. Germline V gene lookup returns CDR1 PRHDT and CDR2 FYEKMQ (reference sequence). This CDR3 spans 15 amino acids. With 5 bases removed from V and 2 bases from J, the gap between germline ends came to 15 bases. The CDR3 sequence is CASSALKGPQETQYF. DNA of the CDR3: TGTGCCAGCAGCGCACTAAAAGGACCTCAAGAGACCCAGTACTTC.

The chain carries TRBV7-9 and TRBJ2-7; weak D call: TRBD1 (5 bases). The CDR3 runs to 14 residues. Germline V lookup: CDR1 SEHNR, CDR2 FQNEAQ (reference sequence). Trimming removed 5 bases at V and 4 bases at J, with 15 bases between. Here the CDR3 DNA reads TGTGCCAGCAGCCCAGTGGCAGGGTTTTACGAGCAGTACTTC. It translates to CASSPVAGFYEQYF.

The rearrangement links TRBV29-1 to TRBJ2-7; 10 nucleotides agree with TRBD1. Germline V gene data show CDR1 as SQVTM and CDR2 as ANQGSEA. There are 15 residues in the CDR3. The ends lost 1 base at V and 4 bases at J; junction bases unmatched: 7. The CDR3 spells CSVEGLRDRGYEQYF. The CDR3 nucleotides read TGCAGCGTTGAAGGCCTCCGGGACAGGGGTTACGAGCAGTACTTC.

As for this clone: Other DNA sequences in the sample encode the same CDR3. V and J are TRBV6-6 and TRBJ1-1; D remains unclear. The CDR3 consists of 13 residues. V was pared by 0 bases and J by 4 bases, with 6 bases between. Germline V gene lookup returns CDR1 MNHNY and CDR2 SVGAGI (reference sequence). Here the CDR3 reads CASSYSRSTEAFF. The CDR3 DNA follows: TGTGCCAGCAGTTACTCGAGGTCCACTGAAGCTTTCTTT.

A note on this clone: Other nucleotide sequences in the sample specify the same CDR3. This sequence joins TRBV30 and TRBJ2-7; D is unresolved. Germline CDR1 is GTSNPN and CDR2 is SVGIG (reference sequence). V was pared by 0 bases and J by 3 bases, with 9 bases between. This CDR3 is 13 amino acids long. Here the CDR3 DNA reads TGTGCCTGGAGTGTAGGTCAAAACTACGAGCAGTACTTC. Its protein product is CAWSVGQNYEQYF.

The rearrangement joins TRBV7-2 to TRBJ2-5, with 8 bases lining up with TRBD1. The junction had 5 bases not matched to a gene; V was cut back by 5 bases and J by 0 bases. Germline-derived CDR1 and CDR2 are SGHTA and FQGNSA. The length of the CDR3 is 15 residues. CDR3 nucleotides: TGTGCCAGCAGCCTTTGGGACAGGCACCAAGAGACCCAGTACTTC. Its translation is CASSLWDRHQETQYF.

The chain uses TRBV19 and TRBJ2-7; D is ambiguous. With 1 base removed from V and 2 bases from J, the gap between germline ends came to 9 bases. Germline V CDR1 and CDR2: LNHDA, SQIVND (reference sequence). The CDR3 covers 14 residues. CDR3 region: CASSIGPVTYEQYF. CDR3 sequence (DNA): TGTGCCAGTAGTATAGGGCCAGTTACCTACGAGCAGTACTTC.

The chain links TRBV7-9 to TRBJ2-7; TRBD2 might be the D (5 bases). The ends were cut back, 5 bases at V and 2 bases at J, with 10 bases in the middle. The length of the CDR3 is 13 residues. Per the germline V gene, CDR1 is SEHNR and CDR2 is FQNEAQ (reference sequence). DNA of the CDR3: TGTGCCAGCAGCGCCCCCGGGGCCTACGAGCAGTACTTC. It codes for CASSAPGAYEQYF.

V gene TRBV6-6 combines with J gene TRBJ2-3; 7 nucleotides align to TRBD2. V lost 1 base and J lost 2; bases outside the gene matches: 6. Germline loops: CDR1 MNHNY, CDR2 SVGAGI (reference sequence). CDR3 size: 16 residues. This CDR3 reads CASSYWGGLITDTQYF. The CDR3 DNA sequence: TGTGCCAGCAGTTACTGGGGGGGACTAATCACAGATACGCAGTATTTT.

The count of this clone is one. The sample carries other DNA sequences with the same CDR3. V and J are TRBV6-5 and TRBJ2-2; weak D call: TRBD2 (6 bases). Germline V gene sequence: CDR1 MNHEY, CDR2 SVGAGI. The CDR3 consists of 14 residues. Trimming shortened V by 0 bases and J by 7 bases, and 9 bases separated the two germline ends. CDR3 loop: CASSYSGGNGELFF. In nucleotides, the CDR3 is TGTGCCAGCAGTTACTCTGGGGGGAACGGGGAGCTGTTTTTT.

This chain joins TRBV13 and TRBJ1-3, with D maybe TRBD1 (6 bases). The CDR3 consists of 15 residues. Germline V gene lookup returns CDR1 PRHDT and CDR2 FYEKMQ (reference sequence). Trimming shortened V by 4 bases and J by 2 bases, and 12 bases separated the two germline ends. Written as DNA, the CDR3 is TGTGCCAGCAGCTCAGGGGAGGGGCCTGGAAACACCATATATTTT. This codes for CASSSGEGPGNTIYF.